The 13 T cell receptor beta chains given below trace back to one sample, sequenced in a study of identical twins. TCRdb re-derived calls from the 5' RACE reads in MiXCR, one entry per CDR3 protein. This sample carries 750,000 to 950,000 distinct CDR3 sequences, over 9% of them seen once, and the ten largest clones take around 1.5%. These data are also associated with another study on yellow fever vaccine responses in identical twins.

Sequenced sample: PBMCs. Source of these receptors: a woman aged 18-30 years in good health.

The chain has TRBV24-1 and TRBJ1-2; D uncertain. The CDR3 length is 14 residues. Germline assignment: CDR1 KGHDR and CDR2 SFDVKD. V was cut by 1 base and J by 8 bases, with 13 bases left in between. CDR3 in amino acids: CATSDFSGARGYTF. The DNA of the CDR3 is TGTGCCACCAGTGATTTCTCAGGCGCGCGGGGCTACACCTTC.

The CDR3 region is CASRNTGWGYNEQFF. The CDR3, as DNA: TGTGCCAGCAGAAACACAGGGTGGGGCTACAATGAGCAGTTCTTC. The V and J genes are TRBV6-4 and TRBJ2-1; perhaps TRBD1 as D (6 bases). With 6 bases removed from V and 3 bases from J, the gap between germline ends came to 15 bases. CDR1 is MRHNA, CDR2 SNTAGT, per germline. This CDR3 comprises 15 residues.

The J gene is TRBJ2-5, the V gene TRBV7-6; 10 nucleotides agree with TRBD2. V lost 1 base to trimming and J lost 1 base; unmatched junction nucleotides: 6. Germline V gene data show CDR1 as SGHVS and CDR2 as FNYEAQ. The CDR3 consists of 17 residues. The DNA of the CDR3 is TGTGCCAGCAGCTTAGAAAAGCGGGAGGGCCGCCAAGAGACCCAGTACTTC. Protein product: CASSLEKREGRQETQYF.

This clonotype was seen repeatedly, ten times or more. This chain links TRBV4-2 with TRBJ1-5; D is undetermined. The CDR3 totals 15 residues. Germline-derived CDR1 and CDR2 are LGHNA and YNFKEQ. Trimming pared 0 bases from V and 1 base from J, leaving 7 bases between. The CDR3 loop reads CASSQDTGSNQPQHF. The CDR3 nucleotides read TGTGCCAGCAGCCAAGATACGGGCAGCAATCAGCCCCAGCATTTT.

The rearrangement links TRBV5-1 to TRBJ2-2; TRBD1 aligns across 8 bases. The CDR3 sequence is 14 residues long. V shed 4 bases and J 4 bases; nucleotides not matched to a gene: 3. The germline V gene has CDR1 SGHRS and CDR2 YFSETQ. DNA for the CDR3: TGCGCCAGCAGCACGGGACAGGTCACCGGGGAGCTGTTTTTT. Translation gives CASSTGQVTGELFF.

The chain uses TRBV3-1 and TRBJ2-2; D unclear. The V end was cut by 1 base, the J end by 4 bases, with 13 bases between. The CDR3 runs 16 residues. Germline V gives CDR1 LGHDT, CDR2 YNNKEL (reference sequence). This CDR3 is CASSQVSGPVTGELFF. The CDR3 DNA sequence: TGTGCCAGCAGCCAAGTCTCCGGGCCCGTCACCGGGGAGCTGTTTTTT.

The J gene is TRBJ2-1, the V gene TRBV4-2; 7 bases agree with TRBD2. J gave up 14 bases and V 0 bases, and 13 bases lay outside the gene matches. Germline V gives CDR1 LGHNA, CDR2 YNFKEQ. The CDR3 extends over 15 amino acids. CDR3 nucleotide sequence: TGTGCCAGCAGCCAAGATCTGGGAGGGTTCTCGGGGGAGTTCTTC. The encoded protein is CASSQDLGGFSGEFF.

This clonotype was seen more than once but under ten times. CDR3 residues: CASSRSYSTDTQYF. CDR3 DNA: TGTGCCAGCAGCAGATCCTACTCCACAGATACGCAGTATTTT. The chain links TRBV7-2 to TRBJ2-3; D gene unclear. Trimming shortened V by 5 bases and J by 2 bases, and 11 bases separated the two germline ends. The CDR3 contains 14 residues. CDR1 is SGHTA, CDR2 FQGNSA, per germline.

This clonotype was seen ten or more times. The chain combines TRBV5-1 with TRBJ2-1; possibly TRBD1 or TRBD2 for D (5 bases each). Trimming took off 4 bases at V and 0 bases at J, with 17 bases between the two ends. Per the germline V gene, CDR1 is SGHRS and CDR2 is YFSETQ. CDR3 length: 17 residues. CDR3 sequence (DNA): TGCGCCAGCAGCCAATGGGACGTCCTGAGCTCCTACAATGAGCAGTTCTTC. It translates to CASSQWDVLSSYNEQFF.

This rearrangement joins TRBV10-3 to TRBJ2-2; D might be TRBD1 (7 bases). Trimming removed 6 bases from V and 0 bases from J, with 20 bases in between. Per germline, CDR1 ENHRY and CDR2 SYGVKD. The CDR3 loop spans 18 amino acids. The CDR3 coding sequence is TGTGCCATCAGCAGCATAGGCGGGACAGTTCCGAACACCGGGGAGCTGTTTTTT. As protein: CAISSIGGTVPNTGELFF.

This clonotype was recorded many times. The chain carries TRBV12-3 or TRBV12-4 and TRBJ2-2, with a possible D match to TRBD2 (5 bases). V was shortened by 3 bases and J by 3 bases, with 8 bases between the two germline ends. This CDR3 has 14 amino acids. As DNA, the CDR3 is TGTGCCAGCAGTTTCCGGCGGGACACCGGGGAGCTGTTTTTT. It specifies CASSFRRDTGELFF.

This clonotype has a handful of counts. The rearrangement joins TRBV6-1 to TRBJ2-5; D gene unclear. The CDR3 runs to 13 residues. V was pared by 6 bases and J by 5 bases, with 13 bases between. CDR1 and CDR2 from the germline V gene are MNHNS and SASEGT. In nucleotides, the CDR3 is TGTGCCAGCAGGGGGTGGCAGAAGGAGACCCAGTACTTC. It translates to CASRGWQKETQYF.

This sequence joins TRBV4-1 and TRBJ2-5; D is perhaps TRBD2 (6 bases). This CDR3 is built from 15 residues. V shed 1 base and J shed 1 base, with 10 bases lying between them. Germline CDR1 MGHRA, CDR2 YSYEKL. CDR3 loop: CASSQVGLTQETQYF. In DNA form, the CDR3 reads TGCGCCAGCAGCCAAGTGGGACTCACCCAAGAGACCCAGTACTTC.